The clone carrying this TCR beta chain appeared a few times. The record originates from a study of T cells in Graves' hyperthyroidism and ophthalmopathy. The CDR3 spans 17 residues. V was pared by 0 bases and J by 0 bases, with 14 bases between. Per the germline V gene, CDR1 is MNHEY and CDR2 is SVGAGI. RNA transcripts gave rise to amplified TCR beta CDR3 regions. Researchers ran a first-round RT-PCR on the TCR CDR3 using the HTBI primer set. TCRdb reprocessed the multiplex PCR reads via MiXCR and lists one record per CDR3 protein. The top ten clones hold around 7% of a sample with around 620,000 distinct CDR3 sequences, 12% to 15% of them seen once.

The specimen was blood. The receptor was derived from a young woman with Graves' ophthalmopathy. This chain links TRBV6-5 with TRBJ1-2; no definite D call. The CDR3 sequence: CASSYSKIGSANYGYTF. CDR3 bases: TGTGCCAGCAGTTACTCGAAGATAGGGTCAGCTAACTATGGCTACACCTTC.